This T cell receptor beta chain was retrieved from a study of blood T cell repertoires in COVID-19. As for the study in general: Sites across the United States, Italy and Spain contributed samples from acute and convalescent COVID-19. The analysed material was cDNA or gDNA that came from T cells, B-cell-depleted T cells, or PBMCs.

Original processing methods: Counts of nucleated cells, estimated from reference gene primer amplification, were obtained. The assay was immunoSEQ multiplex PCR, and TCRdb's table has in-frame clones only and misses some. That table supplies the V and J calls and clone size; D and trimming were determined from the DNA. Here the sample spans around 50,000 clones, just over 85% being singletons. Germline CDR1 is SGHNT and CDR2 is YYREEE (reference sequence). CDR3 length equals 15 residues. The ends lost 0 bases at V and 4 bases at J; junction bases unmatched: 3. Only one count was recorded for this clone.

The genes are TRBV5-4 and TRBJ2-2, with 7 bases aligning to TRBD1. The sequencing sample was made of peripheral blood. This clonotype originated in a woman aged 80 or over with acute or convalescent COVID-19. CDR3 region: CASSLGTGVTGELFF. CDR3 nucleotide sequence: TGTGCCAGCAGCTTGGGAACAGGGGTCACCGGGGAGCTGTTTTTT.